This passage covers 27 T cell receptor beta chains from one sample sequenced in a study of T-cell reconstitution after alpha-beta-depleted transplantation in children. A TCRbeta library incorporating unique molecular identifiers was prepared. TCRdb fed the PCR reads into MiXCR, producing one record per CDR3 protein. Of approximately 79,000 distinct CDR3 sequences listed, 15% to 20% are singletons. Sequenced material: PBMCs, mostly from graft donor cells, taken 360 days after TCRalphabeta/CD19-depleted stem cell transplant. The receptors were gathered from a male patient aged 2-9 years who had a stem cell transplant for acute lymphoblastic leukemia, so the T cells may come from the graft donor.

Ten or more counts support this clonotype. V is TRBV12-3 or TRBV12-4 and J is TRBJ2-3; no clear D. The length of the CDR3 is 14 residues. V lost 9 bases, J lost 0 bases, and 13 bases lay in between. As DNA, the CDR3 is TGTGCCAGTAACGCTGCCCCTAGCACAGATACGCAGTATTTT. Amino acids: CASNAAPSTDTQYF.

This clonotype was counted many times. The CDR3 DNA follows: TGCGCCAGCAGTGAGTCAGCTCCAGAGACCCAGTACTTC. Amino acids: CASSESAPETQYF. This sequence joins TRBV10-1 and TRBJ2-5; D is unresolved. V gave up 0 bases and J gave up 4 bases, with 6 bases separating them. CDR1 is WNHNN, CDR2 SYGVQD, per germline (reference sequence). This CDR3 has 13 residues.

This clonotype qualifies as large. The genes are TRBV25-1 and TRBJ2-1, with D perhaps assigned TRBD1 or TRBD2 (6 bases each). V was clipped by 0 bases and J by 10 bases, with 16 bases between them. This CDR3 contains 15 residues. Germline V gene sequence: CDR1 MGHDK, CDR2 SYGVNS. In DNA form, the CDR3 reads TGTGCCAGCAGTGAATATGGGGGCGGGGCCCGGGAGCAGTTCTTC. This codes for CASSEYGGGAREQFF.

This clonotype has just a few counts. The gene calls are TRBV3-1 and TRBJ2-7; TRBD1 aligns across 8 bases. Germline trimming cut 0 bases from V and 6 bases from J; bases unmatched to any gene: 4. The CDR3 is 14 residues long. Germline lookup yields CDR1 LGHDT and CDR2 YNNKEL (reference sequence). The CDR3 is CASSQERTGSEQYF. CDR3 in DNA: TGTGCCAGCAGCCAAGAAAGGACAGGGTCCGAGCAGTACTTC.

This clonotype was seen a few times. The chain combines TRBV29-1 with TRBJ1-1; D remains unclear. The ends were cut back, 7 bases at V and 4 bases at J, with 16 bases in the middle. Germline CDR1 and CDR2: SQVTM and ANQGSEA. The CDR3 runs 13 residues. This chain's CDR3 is CSAQTGGGTEAFF. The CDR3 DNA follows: TGCAGCGCCCAGACCGGCGGAGGCACTGAAGCTTTCTTT.

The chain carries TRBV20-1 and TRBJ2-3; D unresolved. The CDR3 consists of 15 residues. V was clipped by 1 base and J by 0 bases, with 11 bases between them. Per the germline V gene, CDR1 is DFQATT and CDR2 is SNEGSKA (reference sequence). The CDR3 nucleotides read TGCAGTGCTAGAGGAAGGCTCACTAGCACAGATACGCAGTATTTT. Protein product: CSARGRLTSTDTQYF.

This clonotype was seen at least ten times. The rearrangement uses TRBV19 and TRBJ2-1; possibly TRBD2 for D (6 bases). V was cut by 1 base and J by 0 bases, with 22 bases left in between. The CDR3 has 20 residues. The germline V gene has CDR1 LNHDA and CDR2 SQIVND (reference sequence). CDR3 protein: CASSIGVWRDLRSSYNEQFF. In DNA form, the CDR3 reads TGTGCCAGTAGTATAGGGGTTTGGCGGGACCTCAGGAGCTCCTACAATGAGCAGTTCTTC.

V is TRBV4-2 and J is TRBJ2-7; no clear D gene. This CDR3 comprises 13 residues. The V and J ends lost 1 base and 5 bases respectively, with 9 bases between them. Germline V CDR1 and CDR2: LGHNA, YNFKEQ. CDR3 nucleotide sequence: TGTGCCAGCAGCCAAGCTCGGGTCCACGAGCAGTACTTC. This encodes CASSQARVHEQYF.

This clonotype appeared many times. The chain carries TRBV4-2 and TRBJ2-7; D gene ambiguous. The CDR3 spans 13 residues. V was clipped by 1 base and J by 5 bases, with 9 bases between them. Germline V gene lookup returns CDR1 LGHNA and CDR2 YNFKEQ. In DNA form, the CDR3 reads TGTGCCAGCAGCCAAGTTCAGGTCAACGAGCAGTACTTC. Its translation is CASSQVQVNEQYF.

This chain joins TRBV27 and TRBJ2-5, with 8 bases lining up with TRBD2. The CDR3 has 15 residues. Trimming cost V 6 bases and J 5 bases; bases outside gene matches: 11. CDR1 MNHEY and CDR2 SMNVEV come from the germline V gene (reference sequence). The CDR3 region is CASRVVREGQETQYF. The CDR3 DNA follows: TGTGCCAGCAGGGTGGTCCGGGAGGGCCAGGAGACCCAGTACTTC.

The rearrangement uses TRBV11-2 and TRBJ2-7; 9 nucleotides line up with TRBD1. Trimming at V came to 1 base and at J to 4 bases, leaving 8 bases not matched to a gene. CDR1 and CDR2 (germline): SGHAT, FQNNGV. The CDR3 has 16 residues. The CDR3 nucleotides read TGTGCCAGCAGCTTAGCCCGCGGGACAGGGTTTTACGAGCAGTACTTC. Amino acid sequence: CASSLARGTGFYEQYF.

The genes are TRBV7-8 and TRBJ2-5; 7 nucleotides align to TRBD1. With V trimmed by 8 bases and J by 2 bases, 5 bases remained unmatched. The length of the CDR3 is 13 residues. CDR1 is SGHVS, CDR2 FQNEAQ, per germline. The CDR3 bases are TGTGCCAGCGCGACAGGGTGGCAAGAGACCCAGTACTTC. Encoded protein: CASATGWQETQYF. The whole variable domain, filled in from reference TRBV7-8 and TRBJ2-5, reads GAGVSQSPRYKVAKRGQDVALRCDPISGHVSLFWYQQALGQGPEFLTYFQNEAQLDKSGLPSDRFFAERPEGSVSTLKIQRTQQEDSAVYLCASATGWQETQYFGPGTRLLVL.

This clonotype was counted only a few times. In DNA, the CDR3 is TGTGCCAGCAGCTTCGGAGATGAGCAGTTCTTC. The encoded protein is CASSFGDEQFF. The rearrangement uses TRBV11-1 and TRBJ2-1; D not certain. V was clipped by 3 bases and J by 8 bases, with 5 bases between them. Germline V gives CDR1 SGHAT, CDR2 FQDESV (reference sequence). There are 11 residues in the CDR3. The full variable domain, with the rest looked up from reference TRBV11-1 and TRBJ2-1, is EAEVAQSPRYKITEKSQAVAFWCDPISGHATLYWYRQILGQGPELLVQFQDESVVDDSQLPKDRFSAERLKGVDSTLKIQPAELGDSAMYLCASSFGDEQFFGPGTRLTVL.

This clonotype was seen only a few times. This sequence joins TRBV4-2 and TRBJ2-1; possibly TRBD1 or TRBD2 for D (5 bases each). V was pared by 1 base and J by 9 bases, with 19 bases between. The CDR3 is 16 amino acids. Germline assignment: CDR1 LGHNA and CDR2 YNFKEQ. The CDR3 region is CASSQGIRGVESEQFF. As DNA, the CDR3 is TGTGCCAGCAGCCAAGGAATTCGAGGGGTTGAGAGTGAGCAGTTCTTC.

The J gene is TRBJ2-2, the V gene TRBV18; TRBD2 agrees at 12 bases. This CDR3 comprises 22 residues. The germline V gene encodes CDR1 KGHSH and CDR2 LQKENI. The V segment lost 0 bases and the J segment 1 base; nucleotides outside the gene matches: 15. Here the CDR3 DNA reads TGTGCCAGCTCACCACCTCTCCGGCGGGTGACTAGCGGGAGTTTGAACACCGGGGAGCTGTTTTTT. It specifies CASSPPLRRVTSGSLNTGELFF. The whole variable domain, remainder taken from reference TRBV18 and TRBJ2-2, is NAGVMQNPRHLVRRRGQEARLRCSPMKGHSHVYWYRQLPEEGLKFMVYLQKENIIDESGMPKERFSAEFPKEGPSILRIQQVVRGDSAAYFCASSPPLRRVTSGSLNTGELFFGEGSRLTVL.

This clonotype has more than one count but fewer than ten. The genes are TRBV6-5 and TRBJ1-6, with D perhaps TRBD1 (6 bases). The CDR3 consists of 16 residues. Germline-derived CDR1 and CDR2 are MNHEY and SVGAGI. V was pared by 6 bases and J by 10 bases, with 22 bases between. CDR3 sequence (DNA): TGTGCCAGCAGCTTCCGGAGAGGGGGTCTGGGCTCACCCCTCCACTTT. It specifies CASSFRRGGLGSPLHF.

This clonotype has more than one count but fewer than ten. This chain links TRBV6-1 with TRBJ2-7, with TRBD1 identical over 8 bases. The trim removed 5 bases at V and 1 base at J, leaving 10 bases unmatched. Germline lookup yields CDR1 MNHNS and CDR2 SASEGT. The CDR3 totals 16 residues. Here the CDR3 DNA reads TGTGCCAGCAGTCGCCCCGGGACAGGCAATTCCTACGAGCAGTACTTC. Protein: CASSRPGTGNSYEQYF.

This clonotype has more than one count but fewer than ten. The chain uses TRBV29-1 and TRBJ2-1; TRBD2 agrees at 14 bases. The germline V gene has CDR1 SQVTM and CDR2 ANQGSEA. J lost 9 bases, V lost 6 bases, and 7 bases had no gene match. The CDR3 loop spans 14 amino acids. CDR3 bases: TGCAGCGTGGGACTAGCGGGAGACCGGAGTGAGCAGTTCTTC. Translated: CSVGLAGDRSEQFF.

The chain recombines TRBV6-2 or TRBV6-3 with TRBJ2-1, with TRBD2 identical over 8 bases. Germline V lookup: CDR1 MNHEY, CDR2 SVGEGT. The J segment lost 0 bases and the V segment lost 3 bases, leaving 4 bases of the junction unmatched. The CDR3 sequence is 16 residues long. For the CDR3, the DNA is TGTGCCAGCAGTTATCCGAGCGGGAGCTCCTACAATGAGCAGTTCTTC. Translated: CASSYPSGSSYNEQFF.

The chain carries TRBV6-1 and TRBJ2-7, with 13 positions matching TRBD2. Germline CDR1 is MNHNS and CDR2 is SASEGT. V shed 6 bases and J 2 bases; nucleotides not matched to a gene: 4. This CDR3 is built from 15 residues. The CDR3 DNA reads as TGTGCCAGCAGGACCGGACTAGCGGGAGCCTACGAGCAGTACTTC. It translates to CASRTGLAGAYEQYF.

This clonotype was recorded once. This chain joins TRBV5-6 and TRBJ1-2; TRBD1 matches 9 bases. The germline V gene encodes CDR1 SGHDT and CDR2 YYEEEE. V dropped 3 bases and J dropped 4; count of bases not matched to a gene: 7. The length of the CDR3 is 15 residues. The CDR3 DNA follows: TGTGCCAGCAGCTACGGGACAGGGTCTGCCTATGGCTACACCTTC. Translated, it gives CASSYGTGSAYGYTF.

The CDR3 nucleotides read TGTGCCAGCAGCCAAGAGAACCCGGGACTAGCGACCTACGAGCAGTACTTC. Translating it yields CASSQENPGLATYEQYF. The chain combines TRBV3-1 with TRBJ2-7; TRBD2 agrees at 10 bases. Trimming at V came to 0 bases and at J to 2 bases, leaving 7 bases not matched to a gene. CDR3 length equals 17 residues. Germline V gene lookup returns CDR1 LGHDT and CDR2 YNNKEL (reference sequence).

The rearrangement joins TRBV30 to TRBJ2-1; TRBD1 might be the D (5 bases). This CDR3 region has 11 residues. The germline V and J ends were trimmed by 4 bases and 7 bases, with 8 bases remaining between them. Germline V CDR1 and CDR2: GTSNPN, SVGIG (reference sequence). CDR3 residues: CAWKGVNEQFF. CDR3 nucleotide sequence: TGTGCCTGGAAAGGGGTAAATGAGCAGTTCTTC.

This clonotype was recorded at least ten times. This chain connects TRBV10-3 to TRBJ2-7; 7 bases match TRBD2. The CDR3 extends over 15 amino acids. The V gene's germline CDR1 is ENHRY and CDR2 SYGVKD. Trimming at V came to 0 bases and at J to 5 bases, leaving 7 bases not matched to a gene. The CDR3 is CAISESTSVNHEQYF. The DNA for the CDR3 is TGTGCCATCAGTGAGTCTACTAGCGTAAACCACGAGCAGTACTTC.

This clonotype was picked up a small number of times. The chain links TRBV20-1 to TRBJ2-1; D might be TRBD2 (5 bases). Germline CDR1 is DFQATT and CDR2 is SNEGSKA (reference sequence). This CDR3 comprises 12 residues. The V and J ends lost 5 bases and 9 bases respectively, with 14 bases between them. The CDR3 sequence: CSAPLLVGEQFF. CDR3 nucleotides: TGCAGTGCTCCTTTACTAGTGGGTGAGCAGTTCTTC.

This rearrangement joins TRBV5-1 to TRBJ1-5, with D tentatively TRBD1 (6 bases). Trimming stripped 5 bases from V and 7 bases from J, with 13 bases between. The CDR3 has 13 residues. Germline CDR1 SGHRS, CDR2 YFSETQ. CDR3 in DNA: TGCGCCAGCAGTACTTCAGGGGACCAGCCCCAGCATTTT. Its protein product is CASSTSGDQPQHF.

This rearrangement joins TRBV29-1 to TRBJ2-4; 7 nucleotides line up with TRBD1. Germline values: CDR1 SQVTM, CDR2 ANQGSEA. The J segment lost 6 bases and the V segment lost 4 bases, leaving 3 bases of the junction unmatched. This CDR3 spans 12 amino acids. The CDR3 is CSVVGGVNIQYF. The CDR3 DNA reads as TGCAGCGTTGTAGGGGGCGTAAACATTCAGTACTTC.